Reported below is one T cell receptor (beta chain). This entry belongs to a study of T cells after yellow fever vaccination. TCRdb ran MiXCR on the 5' RACE reads and lists one entry per CDR3 protein. This sample has a few hundred thousand distinct CDR3 sequences; roughly an eighth occur once, and the top ten carry 3% to 4%. Germline V gives CDR1 MNHEY, CDR2 SMNVEV (reference sequence). With 5 bases removed from V and 3 bases from J, the gap between germline ends came to 20 bases. The length of the CDR3 is 16 residues. Source: CD4+ T cells sorted from PBMCs, taken 15 days after the yellow fever booster vaccination. This receptor was taken from a man younger than 30 who received the YFV17D yellow fever vaccine. The V call is TRBV27, the J call TRBJ2-7, with a weak D call TRBD1 (6 bases). The DNA for the CDR3 is TGTGCCAGCAGTGAGGACAGATCATCGCGCGTCTACGAGCAGTACTTC. As protein: CASSEDRSSRVYEQYF.